This T cell receptor beta chain was recovered during a study of blood T cell repertoires in COVID-19. About the study: Some COVID-19 samples were acute and others convalescent; all came from the United States, Italy and Spain. In each case, the material was cDNA or gDNA derived from T cells, B-cell-depleted T cells, or PBMCs.

In this sample, this clone turned up a few times. Sequencing was performed with immunoSEQ multiplex PCR; in TCRdb, only in-frame clones are kept and a portion is missing. Of about 140,000 clones listed, 80% to 85% are singletons. V gave up 6 bases and J gave up 1 base; unmatched junction bases: 3. The germline V gene encodes CDR1 MNHEY and CDR2 SMNVEV (reference sequence). This CDR3 spans 15 amino acids. This receptor was identified in a human donor in a cohort sampled during active COVID-19. The chain combines TRBV27 with TRBJ2-2, with 9 nucleotides matching TRBD1. Sequenced: peripheral blood. Here the CDR3 reads CASRPTGGNTGELFF. The CDR3 DNA reads TGTGCCAGCAGGCCGACAGGGGGGAACACCGGGGAGCTGTTTTTT.